Listed here are 17 T cell receptor beta chains from one sample, sequenced in a study of T cells in Graves' hyperthyroidism and ophthalmopathy. Amplified regions were TCR beta CDR3 sequences from RNA transcripts. HTBI primers were the set used in a first-round RT-PCR of the TCR CDR3. A single record per CDR3 protein comes from TCRdb applying MiXCR to the multiplex PCR reads. The table has 250,000 to 300,000 distinct CDR3 sequences, roughly 15% seen once. Sequenced input: blood. The receptors derive from a woman aged 40-49 years with Graves' hyperthyroidism.

This clonotype was observed at least ten times. The chain recombines TRBV6-1 with TRBJ1-4, with TRBD1 matching 7 bases. The length of the CDR3 is 16 residues. The trim removed 5 bases at V and 7 bases at J, leaving 13 bases unmatched. From germline, CDR1 is MNHNS and CDR2 SASEGT. The CDR3 sequence: CASSSWTGPRLEKLFF. The CDR3 DNA is TGTGCCAGCAGTTCCTGGACAGGTCCGCGCCTTGAAAAACTGTTTTTT.

The sample holds a few counts of this clonotype. The chain combines TRBV25-1 with TRBJ2-2; weak D call: TRBD2 (6 bases). V gave up 5 bases and J gave up 4 bases, with 17 bases separating them. CDR3 size: 16 residues. Germline V gene lookup returns CDR1 MGHDK and CDR2 SYGVNS. This CDR3 reads CASSTYGRGSTGELFF. The DNA for the CDR3 is TGTGCCAGCAGTACCTACGGGAGAGGATCCACCGGGGAGCTGTTTTTT.

The chain combines TRBV7-9 with TRBJ2-4, with no clear D. Trimming took off 4 bases at V and 0 bases at J, with 10 bases between the two ends. Looked up from germline, CDR1 is SEHNR and CDR2 is FQNEAQ (reference sequence). There are 15 residues in the CDR3. Here the CDR3 reads CASSSASLAKNIQYF. In DNA form, the CDR3 reads TGTGCCAGCAGCTCAGCCAGTTTAGCCAAAAACATTCAGTACTTC.

Details on this clonotype: Since a much larger clone is just one base distant, this may be a read error. V and J are TRBV28 and TRBJ2-3; no firm D call. Trimming shortened V by 4 bases and J by 4 bases, and 15 bases separated the two germline ends. The CDR3 has 15 residues. Germline loops: CDR1 MDHEN, CDR2 SYDVKM. The CDR3 DNA sequence: TGTGCCAGCAGTTCAACGGTAACATCGGCAGATACGCAGTATTTT. This translates into CASSSTVTSADTQYF.

This clonotype turned up a few times. At one end, the junction sequence differs from germline, possibly due to a read error. The chain has TRBV4-2 and TRBJ1-1; D remains ambiguous. The V gene's germline CDR1 is LGHNA and CDR2 YNFKEQ. The CDR3 is 14 amino acids. As DNA, the CDR3 is TGTGCCAGCAGCCACCTCCGCGGGAACCCTGAAGCTTTCTTT. Its protein product is CASSHLRGNPEAFF.

This clonotype was counted ten times or more. The CDR3 reads CASSLGVVGKLFF. The CDR3 DNA reads as TGTGCCAGCAGTTTAGGAGTGGTGGGAAAACTGTTTTTT. The V gene is TRBV27, the J gene TRBJ1-4; D remains ambiguous. CDR3 length: 13 residues. V lost 2 bases, J lost 10 bases, and 11 bases lay in between. Germline V gene data show CDR1 as MNHEY and CDR2 as SMNVEV (reference sequence).

In its sample, this clonotype was seen a few times. This sequence joins TRBV3-1 and TRBJ2-2, with D unresolved. The CDR3 consists of 13 residues. Trimming left V 0 bases short and J 7 bases short, with 6 bases between. Germline V gene sequence: CDR1 LGHDT, CDR2 YNNKEL (reference sequence). In DNA form, the CDR3 reads TGTGCCAGCAGCCAAGAGATAGACGGGGAGCTGTTTTTT. Amino acids: CASSQEIDGELFF.

This clonotype was detected ten times or more. The rearrangement links TRBV6-1 to TRBJ2-5; perhaps TRBD2 as D (5 bases). The germline V gene encodes CDR1 MNHNS and CDR2 SASEGT. The V end lost 5 bases, the J end lost 4 bases, and 17 bases lay between the germline ends. This CDR3 contains 15 residues. CDR3 in amino acids: CASSSPGPRGETQYF. The CDR3 DNA is TGTGCCAGCAGTTCCCCGGGCCCACGGGGAGAGACCCAGTACTTC.

Many counts were recorded for this clonotype. The V and J genes are TRBV11-2 and TRBJ1-1; TRBD1 might be the D (5 bases). V was cut by 3 bases and J by 0 bases, with 14 bases left in between. The CDR3 is 16 amino acids. Germline lookup yields CDR1 SGHAT and CDR2 FQNNGV. The DNA for the CDR3 is TGTGCCAGCAGCTTGACGGGGGGACGGATGAACACTGAAGCTTTCTTT. It is translated as CASSLTGGRMNTEAFF.

This clonotype was detected ten times or more. The rearrangement joins TRBV5-6 to TRBJ2-7; 12 bases fit TRBD2. The V gene's germline CDR1 is SGHDT and CDR2 YYEEEE. V trimming: 3 bases; J trimming: 7 bases; junction bases outside the gene matches: 8. CDR3 size: 15 residues. CDR3 nucleotides: TGTGCCAGCAGCTGGAAGACTAGCGGGAGTAGGGAGCAGTACTTC. Protein: CASSWKTSGSREQYF.

This clonotype was recorded many times. This rearrangement joins TRBV5-1 to TRBJ1-1; tentative D call: TRBD1 (5 bases). Germline V gene data show CDR1 as SGHRS and CDR2 as YFSETQ. Trimming left V 3 bases short and J 0 bases short, with 9 bases between. The CDR3 sequence is 14 residues long. As DNA, the CDR3 is TGCGCCAGCAGCTCCGCAGGGCTGAACACTGAAGCTTTCTTT. Amino acid sequence: CASSSAGLNTEAFF.

This clonotype showed up many times. This sequence joins TRBV11-2 and TRBJ1-6; the D gene is possibly TRBD1 (6 bases). Per germline, CDR1 SGHAT and CDR2 FQNNGV. The CDR3 loop spans 17 amino acids. V lost 5 bases to trimming and J lost 10 bases, with 24 bases between them. The CDR3 protein is CASSPVGLGGAGSPLHF. CDR3 sequence (DNA): TGTGCCAGCAGCCCAGTGGGGCTGGGGGGCGCAGGGTCACCCCTCCACTTT.

The sample holds many counts of this clonotype. The gene calls are TRBV27 and TRBJ2-1, with 9 bases lining up with TRBD2. The germline gives CDR1 MNHEY, CDR2 SMNVEV (reference sequence). Trimming cost V 5 bases and J 9 bases; bases outside gene matches: 14. CDR3 length: 16 residues. The CDR3 here is CASSPRSSGKVGEQFF. The DNA for the CDR3 is TGTGCCAGCAGTCCCCGATCTAGCGGGAAAGTGGGTGAGCAGTTCTTC.

This clonotype appeared many times. This sequence joins TRBV2 and TRBJ2-2; a weak D match, TRBD2 (5 bases). The germline V and J ends were trimmed by 8 bases and 9 bases, with 10 bases remaining between them. This CDR3 spans 11 amino acids. Germline V gene sequence: CDR1 SNHLY, CDR2 FYNNEI. CDR3 sequence: CASEGGRELFF. CDR3 nucleotides: TGTGCCAGCGAAGGAGGCCGGGAGCTGTTTTTT. The variable domain in full, completed from reference TRBV2 and TRBJ2-2, reads EPEVTQTPSHQVTQMGQEVILRCVPISNHLYFYWYRQILGQKVEFLVSFYNNEISEKSEIFDDQFSVERPDGSNFTLKIRSTKLEDSAMYFCASEGGRELFFGEGSRLTVL.

In this sample, this clonotype turned up a few times. The chain carries TRBV20-1 and TRBJ2-3; D ambiguous. The CDR3 sequence is 12 residues long. The germline CDR1 and CDR2 sequences are DFQATT and SNEGSKA (reference sequence). Trimming stripped 6 bases from V and 6 bases from J, with 13 bases between. CDR3 protein: CSAQGWGDTQYF. Here the CDR3 DNA reads TGCAGTGCCCAAGGATGGGGTGATACGCAGTATTTT.

This clonotype was seen many times. The V and J genes are TRBV2 and TRBJ2-3; 13 bases line up with TRBD2. The V and J ends lost 4 bases and 5 bases, in that order; junction bases with no gene match: 3. Germline CDR1 and CDR2: SNHLY and FYNNEI. The CDR3 covers 15 residues. Written as DNA, the CDR3 is TGTGCCAGCAGTGGGACTAGCGGGAGAAGAGATACGCAGTATTTT. The encoded protein is CASSGTSGRRDTQYF.

The chain joins TRBV18 to TRBJ2-7, with a weak D call TRBD2 (5 bases). CDR3 length: 14 amino acids. V was pared by 6 bases and J by 7 bases, with 19 bases between. Germline-derived CDR1 and CDR2 are KGHSH and LQKENI. The CDR3 nucleotides are TGTGCCAGCTCCCCGGCACGCGGGCTTCGGGAGCAGTACTTC. This codes for CASSPARGLREQYF.